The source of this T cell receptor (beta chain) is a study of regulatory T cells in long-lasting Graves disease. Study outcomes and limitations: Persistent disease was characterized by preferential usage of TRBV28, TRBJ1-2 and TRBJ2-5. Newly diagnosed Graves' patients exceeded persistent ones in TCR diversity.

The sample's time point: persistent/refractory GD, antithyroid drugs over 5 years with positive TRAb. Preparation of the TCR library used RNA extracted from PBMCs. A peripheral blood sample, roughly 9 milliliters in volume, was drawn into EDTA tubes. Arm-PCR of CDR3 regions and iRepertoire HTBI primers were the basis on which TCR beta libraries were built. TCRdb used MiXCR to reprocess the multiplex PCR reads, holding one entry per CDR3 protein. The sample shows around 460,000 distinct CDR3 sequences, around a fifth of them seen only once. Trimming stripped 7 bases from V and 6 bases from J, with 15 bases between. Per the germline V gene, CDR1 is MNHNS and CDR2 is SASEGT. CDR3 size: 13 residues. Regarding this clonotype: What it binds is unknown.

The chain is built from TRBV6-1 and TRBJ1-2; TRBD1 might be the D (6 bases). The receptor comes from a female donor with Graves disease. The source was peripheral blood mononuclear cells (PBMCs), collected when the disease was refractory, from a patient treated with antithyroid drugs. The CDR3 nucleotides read TGTGCCAGCAAGGACAGACTAGTTAATGGCTACACCTTC. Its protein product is CASKDRLVNGYTF.